Here is one T cell receptor (beta chain) with its context. This clone was recorded once. Its antigen is not yet known. No base quality values were provided; no much bigger clone lies one nucleotide off. Via the germline V gene, CDR1 is ENHRY and CDR2 SYGVKD. The CDR3 starts with the cysteine, ends with the phenylalanine, and has 13 residues. The only DNA kept is the CDR3, 39 bases in frame from the first base. Trimming accounts for 6 bases at V and 5 bases at J, while the number of junction bases matched to no gene is 6. TCR CDR3 regions were amplified from genomic DNA by multiplex PCR using the deep immunoSEQ assay. For each cell subset, the extracted genomic DNA was distributed evenly across all wells of several immunoSEQ 96-well plates, and each plate served as one replicate. Each replicate PCR for sorted subsets received around 200 ng genomic DNA, equal to tens of thousands of T cell genomes. The purified libraries were quantified using a Qubit 3.0 fluorometer, sized with a Bioanalyzer 2100, and then quantified again using the KAPA Library Quantification kit. Every immunoSEQ 96-well plate was sequenced on a separate single-read 150-cycle Illumina NextSeq 550 flow cell. In the authors' own workflow: Because the immunoSEQ output included only junctional sequences and no quality scores, the filtering could not be the same as the filtering used for full-length reads. Sequences were annotated with PyIR, a Python wrapper for IgBLAST v1.9, using IMGT germline references to assign V/J genes and CDR3. Any read was removed if the V/J assignment was weak (E-value above 1e-6), the CDR3 was missing, or the read contained stop codons, out-of-frame junctions, or ambiguous translated residues. V3J clonotypes were defined by identical inferred V gene, J gene, and CDR3 amino acid sequence. The percentage overlap between two repertoires was calculated by dividing the number of shared unique clonotypes by the size of the smaller repertoire. Richness of each repertoire was evaluated using RTK rarefaction, the Chao1 estimator, and Recon v2.1 estimates of unobserved clonotypes. For all TCRbeta clonotypes obtained by the gDNA method from several donors, generation probabilities were computed with OLGA. This immuneACCESS table, as held by TCRdb, lists in-frame sequences with V and J called but not all clones. Of the missing ones, under half trace to an unresolved V gene in checked studies; the others have no known cause. That table furnishes V, J and clone size, whereas the DNA furnished D and trimming. Within this sample are some 1 million clones, with roughly 80% of them counted one time only. The ten largest clones represent roughly 1.4% of the sample.

The donors were healthy, HIV-negative adults with no recently reported acute infections or vaccinations. All donors were Caucasian adults living in Nashville, Tennessee, USA. CD4+ T cells were enriched by magnetic negative selection, after which naive cells were positively selected on CD45RA and the negative fraction was taken as the memory subset. After blood collection by leukapheresis, PBMCs were isolated using Ficoll-Histopaque density gradient centrifugation and then cryopreserved in the vapor phase of liquid nitrogen. Purity and quantity of every magnetically sorted T cell population were checked by analytical flow cytometry. Each sorted fraction had its genomic DNA isolated and then quantified by UV absorbance on a Nanodrop 2000c. These data come from a study of shared clonotypes between healthy human individuals (TCRdb year 2020). About the study as a whole: A couple of women and three men aged 18 to 49 years were included in the cohort. For each donor, CD4 naive and CD4 memory were each given three plates, CD8 naive was given two plates, and CD8 memory was given one plate. To estimate repertoire size and how much clonotype sharing occurs between individuals, the study deeply sequenced the blood TCR repertoires of several healthy adults. To increase sequencing depth and limit assay-specific biases, TCR repertoire library preparation and sequencing were carried out by different laboratories using diverse techniques. Leukapheresis yielded between about 0.85 and 9.5 billion PBMCs per donor.

What the study reported, not specific to this receptor: Based on pairwise subsampling, the degree of clonotype sharing among donors was expected to be affected by sequencing depth. Incomplete sequencing was indicated by rarefaction of sorted-subset datasets, despite the large sequencing depth. Sharing across a handful of donors was observed for about 5% of naive CD4, over 3% of naive CD8, over 2% of memory CD4, and around 0.42% of memory CD8 clonotypes. The genetic and exposure-history diversity represented was limited by the small number of donors. Sampling was restricted to blood, and TCR repertoires in tissues likely differ from the TCR repertoires found in blood. Compared with non-shared clonotypes, the clonotypes found in all four sorted-subset donors had higher generation probabilities. Naive subsets generally had larger estimated clonotype richness than memory subsets.

This clonotype was obtained from a man between 18 and 29 years old in good health. The sample taken for sequencing was memory CD4+ T cells sorted from blood. The meaning of the sample's cell subset or site label: CD45RA-negative fraction. The chain links TRBV10-3 with TRBJ2-7, with 8 bases aligning to TRBD1. The DNA reads TGTGCCATCAGGGACAGGGAGATCCACGAGCAGTACTTC. The encoded protein is CAIRDREIHEQYF.